The rows below give T cell receptor beta chains drawn from one sample of a study of T-cell reconstitution after alpha-beta-depleted transplantation in children. TCRdb processed the PCR reads anew with MiXCR; each CDR3 protein has one entry. The table lists 610,000 or so distinct CDR3 sequences, 27% of them singletons, with 30% to 45% in the top ten. Source: PBMCs, taken before TCRalphabeta/CD19-depleted stem cell transplant. These receptors were collected from a boy in the first two years of life with Wiskott-Aldrich syndrome, due to receive a stem cell transplant. Both conserved end residues are part of each CDR3. D genes are given only for firm matches. Part of the rows lack a size; the others show once, few, many or a class for expanded clones.

d_call: TRBD1
j_call: TRBJ1-5
v_call: TRBV20-1
clone_size: .
cdr3_nt: TGCAGTGCTTCGGGACAGGTTAGCAATCAGCCCCAGCATTTT
cdr3_aa: CSASGQVSNQPQHF

d_call: .
j_call: TRBJ2-5
v_call: TRBV13
clone_size: .
cdr3_nt: TGTGCCACCCCGGTTACACAAACCGGGCTTCATAAAGAGACCCAGTACTTC
cdr3_aa: CATPVTQTGLHKETQYF

d_call: TRBD1
j_call: TRBJ2-6
v_call: TRBV27
clone_size: few
cdr3_nt: TGTGCCAGCAGTTTAGGCGACAGGGGGTCTGGGGCCAACGTCCTGACTTTC
cdr3_aa: CASSLGDRGSGANVLTF

d_call: .
j_call: TRBJ2-1
v_call: TRBV20-1
clone_size: few
cdr3_nt: TGCGGTCGGGCCTACAATGAGCAGTTCTTC
cdr3_aa: CGRAYNEQFF

d_call: .
j_call: TRBJ2-7
v_call: TRBV4-1
clone_size: few
cdr3_nt: TGCGCCAGCAGCCTGATAGCCCGCCGATACGAGCAGTACTTC
cdr3_aa: CASSLIARRYEQYF

d_call: TRBD2
j_call: TRBJ2-7
v_call: TRBV20-1
clone_size: .
cdr3_nt: TGCAGTGCTAGAGGCCCCGGGACTAATATCTACGAGCAGTACTTC
cdr3_aa: CSARGPGTNIYEQYF

d_call: TRBD1
j_call: TRBJ2-7
v_call: TRBV20-1
clone_size: .
cdr3_nt: TGCAGTGCTAGGATCACGGGACAGATAAACGAGCAGTACTTC
cdr3_aa: CSARITGQINEQYF

d_call: .
j_call: TRBJ2-1
v_call: TRBV5-1
clone_size: few
cdr3_nt: TGCGCCAGCACCGTCTTTGGGGGGAACAATGAGCAGTTCTTC
cdr3_aa: CASTVFGGNNEQFF

d_call: .
j_call: TRBJ2-3
v_call: TRBV7-9
clone_size: few
cdr3_nt: TGTGCCAGCAGCCAACAGGGTTTGGCAGATACGCAGTATTTT
cdr3_aa: CASSQQGLADTQYF

d_call: TRBD2
j_call: TRBJ2-7
v_call: TRBV12-3/TRBV12-4
clone_size: .
cdr3_nt: TGTGCCAGCAGCTTAGGTCCGGGAGGGAGCGAGCAGTACTTC
cdr3_aa: CASSLGPGGSEQYF

d_call: .
j_call: TRBJ1-5
v_call: TRBV3-1
clone_size: .
cdr3_nt: TGTGCCAGCAGCCCCGCGGGACGTCCGATGGCCCAGCATTTT
cdr3_aa: CASSPAGRPMAQHF

d_call: .
j_call: TRBJ1-1
v_call: TRBV7-9
clone_size: .
cdr3_nt: TGTGCCAGCAGCAAGAGGGCCGAGAACACTGAAGCTTTCTTT
cdr3_aa: CASSKRAENTEAFF

d_call: .
j_call: TRBJ2-7
v_call: TRBV5-1
clone_size: .
cdr3_nt: TGCGCCAGCACCTTGGGGACACCAACCTACGAGCAGTACTTC
cdr3_aa: CASTLGTPTYEQYF

d_call: .
j_call: TRBJ2-7
v_call: TRBV10-3
clone_size: once
cdr3_nt: TGTGCCATCAGTAGATCGTACCACGAGCAGTACTTC
cdr3_aa: CAISRSYHEQYF

d_call: TRBD1
j_call: TRBJ1-2
v_call: TRBV6-2/TRBV6-3
clone_size: .
cdr3_nt: TGTGCCAGCAGTGAGGGGGCCGGACAGGCACTTTATGGCTACACCTTC
cdr3_aa: CASSEGAGQALYGYTF

d_call: TRBD1
j_call: TRBJ1-2
v_call: TRBV5-1
clone_size: .
cdr3_nt: TGCGCCAGCAGCTTCACTCGAAAAGACAGGGGCGAACCCTATGGCTACACCTTC
cdr3_aa: CASSFTRKDRGEPYGYTF

d_call: .
j_call: TRBJ1-4
v_call: TRBV5-4
clone_size: few
cdr3_nt: TGTGCCAGCAGCTTCGGGGCAACTAATGAAAAACTGTTTTTT
cdr3_aa: CASSFGATNEKLFF

d_call: TRBD1
j_call: TRBJ1-1
v_call: TRBV12-3/TRBV12-4
clone_size: .
cdr3_nt: TGTGCCAGCAGTTTATATTTAGGGGGCGATTCGGGCACTGAAGCTTTCTTT
cdr3_aa: CASSLYLGGDSGTEAFF

d_call: .
j_call: TRBJ2-1
v_call: TRBV10-3
clone_size: few
cdr3_nt: TGTGCCATCAGCCACCCTACTAGGTCTCCCTACAATGAGCAGTTCTTC
cdr3_aa: CAISHPTRSPYNEQFF

d_call: TRBD2
j_call: TRBJ2-1
v_call: TRBV11-2
clone_size: .
cdr3_nt: TGTGCCAGCAGCTTGACGACTAGCAGCAATGAGCAGTTCTTC
cdr3_aa: CASSLTTSSNEQFF

d_call: .
j_call: TRBJ2-1
v_call: TRBV19
clone_size: few
cdr3_nt: TGTGCCAGTACCCAGTCGGGGGCTAGAACGGATGAGCAGTTCTTC
cdr3_aa: CASTQSGARTDEQFF

d_call: .
j_call: TRBJ2-5
v_call: TRBV5-1
clone_size: .
cdr3_nt: TGCGCCAGCAGCTTGGATAGGTCGGCCCAAGAGACCCAGTACTTC
cdr3_aa: CASSLDRSAQETQYF

d_call: TRBD2
j_call: TRBJ2-1
v_call: TRBV5-1
clone_size: .
cdr3_nt: TGCGCCAGCCGAGCTGGGGCAGCGGGAGGGTACTACAATGAGCAGTTCTTC
cdr3_aa: CASRAGAAGGYYNEQFF

d_call: .
j_call: TRBJ1-1
v_call: TRBV7-2
clone_size: few
cdr3_nt: TGTGCCAGCAGCTTAGCACGCCAACGGGGCACTGAAGCTTTCTTT
cdr3_aa: CASSLARQRGTEAFF

d_call: .
j_call: TRBJ1-2
v_call: TRBV5-1
clone_size: few
cdr3_nt: TGCGCCAGCAGCTTGCGCTTCGGTCACTATGGCTACACCTTC
cdr3_aa: CASSLRFGHYGYTF

d_call: .
j_call: TRBJ1-1
v_call: TRBV7-9
clone_size: .
cdr3_nt: TGTGCCAGCAGCCGCCTACAGAACACTGAAGCTTTCTTT
cdr3_aa: CASSRLQNTEAFF

d_call: TRBD1
j_call: TRBJ2-7
v_call: TRBV5-1
clone_size: .
cdr3_nt: TGCGCCAGCAGTTCAACTACAGGGGACTACGAGCAGTACTTC
cdr3_aa: CASSSTTGDYEQYF

d_call: TRBD1
j_call: TRBJ2-1
v_call: TRBV5-1
clone_size: .
cdr3_nt: TGCGCCAGCTCCATACCTATACAGGGGAACAATGAGCAGTTCTTC
cdr3_aa: CASSIPIQGNNEQFF

d_call: .
j_call: TRBJ2-1
v_call: TRBV5-1
clone_size: .
cdr3_nt: TGCGCCAGCAGCTTGGGGGACCTCCCCGGGGATGAGCAGTTCTTC
cdr3_aa: CASSLGDLPGDEQFF

d_call: TRBD1
j_call: TRBJ2-2
v_call: TRBV12-3/TRBV12-4
clone_size: .
cdr3_nt: TGTGCCAGCAGTTTACGGGACAGGGGGCCCGGGGAGCTGTTTTTT
cdr3_aa: CASSLRDRGPGELFF

d_call: .
j_call: TRBJ2-7
v_call: TRBV29-1
clone_size: .
cdr3_nt: TGCAGCGTTGAAGATGACAGCTACGAGCAGTACTTC
cdr3_aa: CSVEDDSYEQYF

d_call: .
j_call: TRBJ2-1
v_call: TRBV5-1
clone_size: .
cdr3_nt: TGCGCCAGCAGCTTGGGCGGTTTACCCAATGAGCAGTTCTTC
cdr3_aa: CASSLGGLPNEQFF

d_call: TRBD2
j_call: TRBJ2-1
v_call: TRBV12-3/TRBV12-4
clone_size: .
cdr3_nt: TGTGCCAGCAGCCGTCCTAGCGGGACGTTTTCCTACAATGAGCAGTTCTTC
cdr3_aa: CASSRPSGTFSYNEQFF

d_call: TRBD1
j_call: TRBJ1-5
v_call: TRBV29-1
clone_size: .
cdr3_nt: TGCAGCGCCTCGACAGGGATCAATAAGCCCCAGCATTTT
cdr3_aa: CSASTGINKPQHF

d_call: .
j_call: TRBJ2-1
v_call: TRBV9
clone_size: .
cdr3_nt: TGTGCCAGCAGCGTAGAGCCCACAGTCTACAATGAGCAGTTCTTC
cdr3_aa: CASSVEPTVYNEQFF

d_call: TRBD2
j_call: TRBJ2-2
v_call: TRBV5-1
clone_size: few
cdr3_nt: TGCGCCAGCAGCTTGGTTCGCAGGACTAGCGGGAAAAACACCGGGGAGCTGTTTTTT
cdr3_aa: CASSLVRRTSGKNTGELFF

d_call: TRBD2
j_call: TRBJ2-1
v_call: TRBV5-1
clone_size: few
cdr3_nt: TGCGCCAGCAGCGGGGATAGCGGGAGGGCCGGTGAGCAGTTCTTC
cdr3_aa: CASSGDSGRAGEQFF

d_call: TRBD2
j_call: TRBJ2-3
v_call: TRBV5-1
clone_size: many
cdr3_nt: TGTGCCAGCAGCTTAGCTAGCGGGAGCACAGATACGCAGTATTTT
cdr3_aa: CASSLASGSTDTQYF

d_call: .
j_call: TRBJ2-4
v_call: TRBV27
clone_size: .
cdr3_nt: TGTGCCAGCAGTTTCGACCCGCAGGGTCCTGGAAACATTCAGTACTTC
cdr3_aa: CASSFDPQGPGNIQYF

d_call: .
j_call: TRBJ2-4
v_call: TRBV27
clone_size: .
cdr3_nt: TGTGCCAGCACGACCTCAACTAGCCTAAATTCTGGTGTGAACATTCAGTACTTC
cdr3_aa: CASTTSTSLNSGVNIQYF

d_call: .
j_call: TRBJ2-3
v_call: TRBV7-8
clone_size: .
cdr3_nt: TGTGCCAGCAGCTTATCTCAGACTCCAACAGATACGCAGTATTTT
cdr3_aa: CASSLSQTPTDTQYF

d_call: .
j_call: TRBJ2-1
v_call: TRBV7-6
clone_size: .
cdr3_nt: TGTGCCAGCAGCAGGACAGAAAACAATGAGCAGTTCTTC
cdr3_aa: CASSRTENNEQFF

d_call: TRBD1
j_call: TRBJ2-1
v_call: TRBV28
clone_size: few
cdr3_nt: TGTGCCAGCAGTGGAACCGGGACAGGGAAATTGAATGAGCAGTTCTTC
cdr3_aa: CASSGTGTGKLNEQFF

d_call: TRBD1
j_call: TRBJ1-6
v_call: TRBV7-2
clone_size: .
cdr3_nt: TGTGCCAGCAGCTTAGCTGGGACAGGGAATTCACCCCTCCACTTT
cdr3_aa: CASSLAGTGNSPLHF

d_call: TRBD1
j_call: TRBJ1-6
v_call: TRBV9
clone_size: .
cdr3_nt: TGTGCCAGTACCGGACAGGGGTCCTCACCCCTCCACTTT
cdr3_aa: CASTGQGSSPLHF

d_call: .
j_call: TRBJ2-1
v_call: TRBV10-1
clone_size: .
cdr3_nt: TGCGCCAGCAGTGAGAGTTCGGCGGTCGGCTCCTACAATGAGCAGTTCTTC
cdr3_aa: CASSESSAVGSYNEQFF

d_call: TRBD2
j_call: TRBJ2-1
v_call: TRBV28
clone_size: .
cdr3_nt: TGTGCCAGCAGTTTACACTCGGGACTAGCGGGAGGTAATGAGCAGTTCTTC
cdr3_aa: CASSLHSGLAGGNEQFF

d_call: TRBD2
j_call: TRBJ2-1
v_call: TRBV5-1
clone_size: once
cdr3_nt: TGCGCCAGCAGCGGCCCCCAGGGACTAGCGGGATACGGAGAGCAGTTCTTC
cdr3_aa: CASSGPQGLAGYGEQFF

d_call: .
j_call: TRBJ1-3
v_call: TRBV5-5
clone_size: .
cdr3_nt: TGTGCCAGCGGAGACCGCTCTGGAAACACCATATATTTT
cdr3_aa: CASGDRSGNTIYF

d_call: TRBD1
j_call: TRBJ1-2
v_call: TRBV20-1
clone_size: .
cdr3_nt: TGCAGTGCTAGAGATTTGGACAGGGGGCAGGGCTATGGCTACACCTTC
cdr3_aa: CSARDLDRGQGYGYTF

d_call: TRBD2
j_call: TRBJ2-1
v_call: TRBV24-1
clone_size: few
cdr3_nt: TGTGCCACCAGTGATAGTATAGCGGGGCACTACAATGAGCAGTTCTTC
cdr3_aa: CATSDSIAGHYNEQFF

d_call: TRBD1
j_call: TRBJ2-5
v_call: TRBV2
clone_size: few
cdr3_nt: TGTGCCAGCAATACAGGGGCGCGAGAGACCCAGTACTTC
cdr3_aa: CASNTGARETQYF

d_call: TRBD2
j_call: TRBJ2-1
v_call: TRBV5-1
clone_size: few
cdr3_nt: TGCGCCAGCAGCTTGGGTGTAGCGGGAGGGCTCAATGAGCAGTTCTTC
cdr3_aa: CASSLGVAGGLNEQFF